This entry features one T cell receptor beta chain sequence. In germline, CDR1 is SGHKS, CDR2 YYEKEE (reference sequence). This CDR3 spans 14 amino acids. The germline V and J ends were trimmed by 4 bases and 5 bases, with 15 bases remaining between them. These data belong to a study of blood T cell repertoires in COVID-19. Study-wide context: COVID-19 samples collected from the United States, Italy and Spain covered acute and convalescent phases. Sample material is recorded as cDNA or gDNA derived from T cells, B-cell-depleted T cells, or PBMCs.

As originally analysed: Scientists estimated how many nucleated cells there were by amplifying reference gene primers. Here immunoSEQ multiplex PCR was the method, and the copy in TCRdb shows in-frame clones only, minus some. That table gives V, J and clone size, and the DNA gave D and trimming. The repertoire holds tens of thousands of clones, 82% seen once, with about 3.8% in the top ten. The clonotype originates from a woman in her sixties or seventies with acute or convalescent COVID-19. The chain recombines TRBV5-5 with TRBJ1-2, with D tentatively TRBD1 (6 bases). The sample taken for sequencing was peripheral blood. CDR3: CASSPDRMAYGYTF. CDR3 bases: TGTGCCAGCAGCCCGGACAGAATGGCGTATGGCTACACCTTC. Full variable domain (remainder filled in from reference TRBV5-5 and TRBJ1-2): DAGVTQSPTHLIKTRGQQVTLRCSPISGHKSVSWYQQVLGQGPQFIFQYYEKEERGRGNFPDRFSARQFPNYSSELNVNALLLGDSALYLCASSPDRMAYGYTFGSGTRLTVV.